This T cell receptor beta chain derives from a study of CD8 T cells in ankylosing spondylitis. Via MiXCR, TCRdb re-called the 5' RACE reads, giving one row per CDR3 protein. The sample includes about 250,000 distinct CDR3 sequences, around 25% seen only once; the top ten take roughly 0.67%. Trimming took 5 bases from V and 4 from J; bases not matched to a gene: 11. The CDR3 has 15 residues. CDR1 DFQATT and CDR2 SNEGSKA come from the germline V gene (reference sequence). V is TRBV20-1 and J is TRBJ2-1, with 7 bases fitting TRBD2. The material sequenced was blood, either unsorted or a sorted T cell fraction (not recorded which). The receptor was derived from a male donor with ankylosing spondylitis or in good health (not recorded which). DNA for the CDR3: TGCAGTGCTCAATTCCGCTTTAGCGGGTACAATGAGCAGTTCTTC. Translation: CSAQFRFSGYNEQFF.